The 6 T cell receptor beta chains reported below all come from one sample, sequenced in a study of glioma-infiltrating T cells. The iRepertoire nested amplicon-rescue multiplex PCR amplified TCR alpha and beta CDR3s from RNA. TCRdb processed the multiplex PCR reads anew with MiXCR; each CDR3 protein has one entry. The sample yields some 150,000 distinct CDR3 sequences, about two fifths seen once. The sequenced sample consisted of glioma tissue, nonneoplastic brain tissue, or PBMCs (not recorded which). Receptor source: a human donor with low-grade glioma or glioblastoma, undergoing nonglioma brain surgery, or in good health (not recorded which).

This chain joins TRBV6-1 and TRBJ1-5, with 9 bases lining up with TRBD1. This CDR3 contains 16 residues. CDR1 MNHNS and CDR2 SASEGT come from the germline V gene. Trimming at V came to 6 bases and at J to 0 bases, leaving 6 bases not matched to a gene. The CDR3 loop is CASSRGTGNSNQPQHF. In nucleotides, the CDR3 is TGTGCCAGCAGCCGCGGGACAGGGAATAGCAATCAGCCCCAGCATTTT.

The chain uses TRBV6-1 and TRBJ1-1, with unresolved D. Germline-derived CDR1 and CDR2 are MNHNS and SASEGT. The germline V and J ends were trimmed by 6 bases and 1 base, with 9 bases remaining between them. The CDR3 sequence is 13 residues long. CDR3 bases: TGTGCCAGCAGCCGGTTGAGGAACACTGAAGCTTTCTTT. It codes for CASSRLRNTEAFF.

This clonotype was seen only a few times. V usage is TRBV7-2 and J usage is TRBJ1-5, with D perhaps TRBD1 (6 bases). Germline V gives CDR1 SGHTA, CDR2 FQGNSA. V lost 5 bases, J lost 3 bases, and 17 bases lay in between. The CDR3 is made up of 16 amino acids. The CDR3 DNA sequence: TGTGCCAGCAGCCCTAGGGTCGGGACAATCAATCAGCCCCAGCATTTT. Its protein product is CASSPRVGTINQPQHF.

CDR3 in DNA: TGCAGTGCGTCTCCGGGACAGGGAGGAGAAAAACTGTTTTTT. This sequence encodes CSASPGQGGEKLFF. V usage is TRBV20-1 and J usage is TRBJ1-4; 9 bases match TRBD1. After removal of 6 bases from V and 8 bases from J, the junction contained 10 bases not matched to a gene. The CDR3 has 14 amino acids. Germline CDR1 reads DFQATT; CDR2 reads SNEGSKA (reference sequence).

This clonotype was counted only a few times. The rearrangement links TRBV20-1 to TRBJ1-1; D possibly corresponds to TRBD1 (5 bases). The germline V gene encodes CDR1 DFQATT and CDR2 SNEGSKA (reference sequence). Trimming stripped 1 base from V and 10 bases from J, with 16 bases between. The CDR3 has 13 amino acids. CDR3 nucleotides: TGCAGTGCTAGAGTCGTGCAGGGAGGGACAGCTTTCTTT. Translating it yields CSARVVQGGTAFF.

This chain connects TRBV15 to TRBJ2-1, with 10 nucleotides matching TRBD2. The junction had 6 bases not matched to a gene; V was cut back by 7 bases and J by 6 bases. The germline CDR1 and CDR2 sequences are LNHNV and YYDKDF (reference sequence). The CDR3 runs 14 residues. CDR3 bases: TGTGCCACCACCGAGCGGGGGGGGGGCAATGAGCAGTTCTTC. Translating it yields CATTERGGGNEQFF.